This T cell receptor beta chain was retrieved from a study of resident and recirculating memory T cells in vitiligo. Study summary: Epidermis came from shave biopsies of lesional and nonlesional sites, plus PBMCs.

The count of this clone is one. Profiling relied on immunoSEQ multiplex PCR, and the TCRdb table lists in-frame clones only, not all of them. The sample consists of more than 65,000 clones, approximately 93% of them appearing once. The length of the CDR3 is 17 residues. The V gene's germline CDR1 is SGHRS and CDR2 YFSETQ. J lost 3 bases, V lost 1 base, and 10 bases had no gene match. The V call is TRBV5-1, the J call TRBJ1-1; TRBD1 agrees at 9 bases. This TCR was recovered from a male donor with vitiligo. The material sequenced was blood. The CDR3 DNA follows: TGCGCCAGCAGCTTGCCAGCTCTACAGGGGGCTGACACTGAAGCTTTCTTT. Protein: CASSLPALQGADTEAFF.